Presented here are 32 T cell receptor beta chains from one specimen sequenced in a study of shared clonotypes between healthy human individuals. Sequenced by immunoSEQ multiplex PCR; TCRdb stores in-frame clones only, minus some. The table includes 470,000 or so clones, around 80% detected once. Sequencing used PBMCs. The receptors were sampled from a woman aged 35 to 49 in good health. Some clones in this sample may be carry-over from other donors' samples.

This clone was observed a handful of times. The chain joins TRBV11-1 to TRBJ2-7; TRBD2 aligns across 7 bases. Per germline, CDR1 SGHAT and CDR2 FQDESV (reference sequence). Germline trimming cut 1 base from V and 6 bases from J; bases unmatched to any gene: 6. This CDR3 is 14 amino acids long. This CDR3 is CASSLEAGPGEQYF. CDR3 DNA sequence: TGTGCCAGCAGCTTAGAAGCGGGACCTGGCGAGCAGTACTTC.

The rearrangement links TRBV5-6 to TRBJ2-5; 8 positions match TRBD2. The trim removed 3 bases at V and 5 bases at J, leaving 9 bases unmatched. Per the germline V gene, CDR1 is SGHDT and CDR2 is YYEEEE. CDR3 length: 15 amino acids. CDR3 sequence (DNA): TGTGCCAGCAGCTGGCTTAAGCGGGGGCTTGAGACCCAGTACTTC. Amino acids: CASSWLKRGLETQYF.

A few counts support this clone. The chain uses TRBV11-2 and TRBJ2-7; no firm D call. The CDR3 length is 13 residues. V dropped 1 base and J dropped 7 bases, with 11 bases sitting between them. The germline V gene has CDR1 SGHAT and CDR2 FQNNGV. CDR3 DNA: TGTGCCAGCAGCTTAGCTTCGCGCTGGGAGCAGTACTTC. Protein product: CASSLASRWEQYF.

The chain uses TRBV14 and TRBJ2-3; maybe TRBD2 (5 bases). Germline V CDR1 and CDR2: SGHDN, FVKESK. The length of the CDR3 is 16 residues. Trimming removed 5 bases at V and 2 bases at J, with 17 bases between. This CDR3 is CASSRRSGRSTDTQYF. CDR3 nucleotides: TGTGCCAGCAGCAGAAGGAGCGGTCGATCCACAGATACGCAGTATTTT.

This chain joins TRBV28 and TRBJ1-2; no firm D call. CDR3 size: 14 residues. In germline, CDR1 is MDHEN, CDR2 SYDVKM. V was trimmed by 3 bases and J by 10 bases, leaving 18 bases between them. In DNA, the CDR3 is TGTGCCAGCAGTTTGCCACAGAATATGGAAGACTACACCTTC. It encodes CASSLPQNMEDYTF.

This sequence joins TRBV7-9 and TRBJ2-4; D possibly uses TRBD1 or TRBD2 (5 bases each). CDR3 length equals 13 residues. The V end was cut by 1 base, the J end by 9 bases, with 10 bases between. Looked up from germline, CDR1 is SEHNR and CDR2 is FQNEAQ (reference sequence). The DNA for the CDR3 is TGTGCCAGCAGCTTAGGAGGGGAAGCCATTCAGTACTTC. The encoded protein is CASSLGGEAIQYF.

The rearrangement links TRBV30 to TRBJ2-7; D may match TRBD1 or TRBD2 (7 bases each). Germline loops: CDR1 GTSNPN, CDR2 SVGIG (reference sequence). V gave up 2 bases and J gave up 9 bases, with 14 bases separating them. CDR3 length: 12 amino acids. CDR3 sequence reads: CAWSPGGEGQYF. In nucleotides, the CDR3 is TGTGCCTGGAGTCCAGGGGGGGAAGGGCAGTACTTC.

In the case of this clone: A clone one base away is much larger, so this may be a read error. V gene TRBV5-1 combines with J gene TRBJ2-3; 8 bases line up with TRBD2. CDR1 SGHRS and CDR2 YFSETQ come from the germline V gene. Unmatched junction bases numbered 1, after V lost 0 bases and J lost 4 bases. This CDR3 contains 14 residues. This CDR3 is CASSLATSADTQYF. The CDR3 region has the DNA TGCGCCAGCAGCTTGGCGACTAGCGCAGATACGCAGTATTTT.

V is TRBV6-5 and J is TRBJ2-3, with D perhaps TRBD2 (6 bases). Germline-derived CDR1 and CDR2 are MNHEY and SVGAGI. CDR3 length: 13 amino acids. Trimming stripped 5 bases from V and 4 bases from J, with 10 bases between. Here the CDR3 reads CASSPPGADTQYF. The CDR3 DNA sequence: TGTGCCAGCAGTCCCCCGGGAGCAGATACGCAGTATTTT.

This chain links TRBV4-2 with TRBJ2-3, with 9 bases lining up with TRBD2. Germline lookup yields CDR1 LGHNA and CDR2 YNFKEQ. The CDR3 contains 16 residues. V was clipped by 5 bases and J by 4 bases; unmatched bases: 10. The CDR3 loop is CASSEGLARDSDTQYF. CDR3 sequence (DNA): TGTGCCAGCAGCGAAGGACTAGCGAGGGACTCAGATACGCAGTATTTT.

V and J are TRBV7-2 and TRBJ2-7; possible D gene TRBD2, 6 bases. The germline V and J ends were trimmed by 5 bases and 5 bases, with 16 bases remaining between them. This CDR3 spans 14 amino acids. Germline lookup yields CDR1 SGHTA and CDR2 FQGNSA. The CDR3 here is CASSPGTGAHEQYF. The CDR3, as DNA: TGTGCCAGCAGCCCCGGGACTGGGGCTCACGAGCAGTACTTC.

The chain joins TRBV4-3 to TRBJ2-3; 8 bases are a match to TRBD2. CDR1 and CDR2 (germline): LGHNA, YSLEER. V shed 0 bases and J 4 bases; nucleotides not matched to a gene: 18. This CDR3 comprises 20 residues. CDR3 residues: CASSQEGGVGLDLLADTQYF. The CDR3 bases are TGCGCCAGCAGCCAAGAGGGGGGAGTGGGACTAGATCTTCTCGCAGATACGCAGTATTTT.

The table lists this clone with a count of one. The rearrangement links TRBV7-9 to TRBJ2-1; perhaps TRBD2 as D (6 bases). The ends were cut back, 0 bases at V and 4 bases at J, with 10 bases in the middle. The V gene's germline CDR1 is SEHNR and CDR2 FQNEAQ (reference sequence). This CDR3 is built from 15 residues. CDR3 bases: TGTGCCAGCAGCTTAGCGCAGGGAGGTTACAATGAGCAGTTCTTC. This encodes CASSLAQGGYNEQFF.

With regard to this clone: Just one base apart from a much larger clone, this may be a read error. CDR3 residues: CASSSAGTAISYEQYF. In nucleotides, the CDR3 is TGTGCCAGCAGCTCCGCCGGGACAGCGATCTCCTACGAGCAGTACTTC. The V call is TRBV7-9, the J call TRBJ2-7; 7 bases are a match to TRBD1. With 4 bases clipped from V and 0 bases from J, the junction kept 9 bases outside the gene matches. Germline V CDR1 and CDR2: SEHNR, FQNEAQ (reference sequence). The CDR3 is 16 amino acids.

The chain combines TRBV7-6 with TRBJ2-2; TRBD1 matches 8 bases. Per germline, CDR1 SGHVS and CDR2 FNYEAQ. V was clipped by 2 bases and J by 9 bases; unmatched bases: 5. CDR3 length: 14 amino acids. The CDR3 nucleotides read TGTGCCAGCAGCTTACAGGGGGCAGTTAGGGAGCTGTTTTTT. It codes for CASSLQGAVRELFF.

The chain links TRBV10-3 to TRBJ1-5; 8 positions agree with TRBD1. CDR1 and CDR2 (germline): ENHRY, SYGVKD. The CDR3 contains 14 residues. V lost 5 bases to trimming and J lost 9 bases; unmatched junction nucleotides: 9. CDR3 nucleotides: TGTGCCATCAGTAGAGGACAGGGAGAGGCGCCCCAGCATTTT. It encodes CAISRGQGEAPQHF.

This chain uses TRBV7-8 with TRBJ1-2, with 7 bases that match TRBD1. Germline CDR1 SGHVS, CDR2 FQNEAQ. The CDR3 loop spans 14 amino acids. The J segment lost 6 bases and the V segment lost 5 bases, leaving 9 bases of the junction unmatched. CDR3 in DNA: TGTGCCAGCAGCGGGGGGGGACAGTTCGATGGCTACACCTTC. Translation gives CASSGGGQFDGYTF.

For this clone: It differs at one base from a far larger clone, so likely a read error. Other DNA sequences within the sample encode an identical CDR3. Here the CDR3 DNA reads TGTGCCAGCAGCCCACAGGGGGGACTGTATGAGCAGTACTTC. Translating it yields CASSPQGGLYEQYF. This rearrangement joins TRBV11-2 to TRBJ2-5, with 8 bases matching TRBD1. Germline CDR1 and CDR2: SGHAT and FQNNGV. V trimming: 5 bases; J trimming: 11 bases; junction bases outside the gene matches: 13. This CDR3 is 14 amino acids long. The full variable domain, its missing parts supplied by reference TRBV11-2 and TRBJ2-5, is EAGVAQSPRYKIIEKRQSVAFWCNPISGHATLYWYQQILGQGPKLLIQFQNNGVVDDSQLPKDRFSAERLKGVDSTLKIQPAKLEDSAVYLCASSPQGGLYEQYFGPGTRLLVL.

This chain connects TRBV6-5 to TRBJ2-5, with 7 bases matching TRBD2. The CDR3 consists of 14 residues. Germline-derived CDR1 and CDR2 are MNHEY and SVGAGI. The V and J ends lost 6 bases and 6 bases, in that order; junction bases with no gene match: 10. This chain's CDR3 is CASRPTGEGKTQYF. In DNA, the CDR3 is TGTGCCAGCAGACCGACGGGGGAGGGTAAGACCCAGTACTTC.

This clone was found a few times. V is TRBV10-1 and J is TRBJ2-7; TRBD2 matches 9 bases. This CDR3 is built from 13 residues. The germline gives CDR1 WNHNN, CDR2 SYGVQD (reference sequence). Trimming took 7 bases from V and 6 from J; bases not matched to a gene: 7. This chain's CDR3 is CASTAGGGCEQYF. The CDR3 DNA reads as TGCGCCAGCACCGCGGGAGGGGGCTGCGAGCAGTACTTC.

The CDR3 DNA follows: TGTGCCAGCAGCAAAGGTACCGGGTTTTCGAACACTGAAGCTTTCTTT. Its protein product is CASSKGTGFSNTEAFF. This rearrangement joins TRBV21-1 to TRBJ1-1. TRBV21-1 is designated a pseudogene. The CDR3 covers 16 residues.

The V and J genes are TRBV19 and TRBJ2-2, with TRBD2 as a possible D gene (5 bases). This CDR3 comprises 19 residues. The V gene lost 2 bases and the J gene lost 0 bases, with 19 bases spanning the gap. CDR1 and CDR2 from the germline V gene are LNHDA and SQIVND (reference sequence). The DNA for the CDR3 is TGTGCCAGTAGTATACCCAAGGGCGGGTGGGCCACGAACACCGGGGAGCTGTTTTTT. Translation gives CASSIPKGGWATNTGELFF.

As to this clone: Other DNA sequences in the sample encode the same CDR3. The chain links TRBV28 to TRBJ2-7; D is undetermined. V was shortened by 6 bases and J by 1 base, with 4 bases between the two germline ends. This CDR3 is 11 amino acids long. Germline V lookup: CDR1 MDHEN, CDR2 SYDVKM. In nucleotides, the CDR3 is TGTGCCAGCAGACGGTCCTACGAGCAGTACTTC. The encoded protein is CASRRSYEQYF.

The chain carries TRBV11-2 and TRBJ2-2, with 7 bases fitting TRBD1. After removal of 1 base from V and 6 bases from J, the junction contained 8 bases not matched to a gene. The germline CDR1 and CDR2 sequences are SGHAT and FQNNGV. The CDR3 loop spans 16 amino acids. The CDR3 DNA reads TGTGCCAGCAGCTTAGGAGGCAGGGGGTGGCCCGGGGAGCTGTTTTTT. Translated: CASSLGGRGWPGELFF. Full variable domain (outside the CDR3, taken from reference TRBV11-2 and TRBJ2-2): EAGVAQSPRYKIIEKRQSVAFWCNPISGHATLYWYQQILGQGPKLLIQFQNNGVVDDSQLPKDRFSAERLKGVDSTLKIQPAKLEDSAVYLCASSLGGRGWPGELFFGEGSRLTVL.

This clone was observed once. CDR3 bases: TGTGCCAGCAGCTTATACGGGAGGGGCACAGATACGCAGTATTTT. It codes for CASSLYGRGTDTQYF. This chain links TRBV11-2 with TRBJ2-3, with 8 nucleotides matching TRBD2. This CDR3 is 15 amino acids long. The germline gives CDR1 SGHAT, CDR2 FQNNGV. J lost 1 base, V lost 2 bases, and 2 bases had no gene match.

Only one count was recorded for this clone. The V call is TRBV4-1, the J call TRBJ2-7; D gene ambiguous. Trimming pared 5 bases from V and 2 bases from J, leaving 10 bases between. The CDR3 covers 13 residues. The V gene's germline CDR1 is MGHRA and CDR2 YSYEKL. The CDR3 DNA follows: TGCGCCAGCAGCGCACAAGGGACCTACGAGCAGTACTTC. This sequence encodes CASSAQGTYEQYF.

Regarding this clone: At one end the junction does not follow the germline gene, possibly because of a read error. This chain joins TRBV15 and TRBJ1-2, with TRBD1 matching over 8 bases. Per germline, CDR1 LNHNV and CDR2 YYDKDF (reference sequence). The CDR3 extends over 14 amino acids. CDR3 sequence (DNA): TGTGCCACCAGCAAACCCCGGACAGGGTGGGGACCGCACTTC. Its translation: CATSKPRTGWGPHF.

The rearrangement links TRBV7-2 to TRBJ2-1, with TRBD2 identical over 10 bases. This CDR3 contains 16 residues. CDR1 and CDR2 from the germline V gene are SGHTA and FQGNSA. The trim removed 5 bases at V and 8 bases at J, leaving 12 bases unmatched. The CDR3 protein is CASSHDLAGDNYEQFF. The CDR3 nucleotides read TGTGCCAGCAGCCACGACCTAGCGGGAGATAATTATGAGCAGTTCTTC. The complete variable domain, with remaining parts taken from reference TRBV7-2 and TRBJ2-1, reads GAGVSQSPSNKVTEKGKDVELRCDPISGHTALYWYRQSLGQGLEFLIYFQGNSAPDKSGLPSDRFSAERTGGSVSTLTIQRTQQEDSAVYLCASSHDLAGDNYEQFFGPGTRLTVL.

This clone was seen more than once but under ten times. The CDR3 loop is CAISESWASGRGTYNEQFF. CDR3 nucleotide sequence: TGTGCCATCAGTGAGTCATGGGCGAGCGGGAGGGGGACCTACAATGAGCAGTTCTTC. This chain joins TRBV10-3 and TRBJ2-1; the match to TRBD2 covers 10 bases. Trimming at V came to 0 bases and at J to 2 bases, leaving 10 bases not matched to a gene. CDR1 and CDR2 from the germline V gene are ENHRY and SYGVKD. The CDR3 is made up of 19 amino acids.

The rearrangement uses TRBV6-6 and TRBJ2-1; 12 bases agree with TRBD2. The CDR3 totals 15 residues. Germline assignment: CDR1 MNHNY and CDR2 SVGAGI (reference sequence). Germline trimming cut 6 bases from V and 6 bases from J; bases unmatched to any gene: 6. The CDR3 protein is CASRPGLAGPNEQFF. The CDR3 DNA reads as TGTGCCAGCAGGCCGGGACTAGCGGGCCCCAATGAGCAGTTCTTC.

The chain recombines TRBV11-2 with TRBJ2-7; TRBD2 is a possible D gene (6 bases). Germline V gene data show CDR1 as SGHAT and CDR2 as FQNNGV. The CDR3 spans 16 residues. V was pared by 1 base and J by 3 bases, with 16 bases between. This CDR3 is CASSLVGGLIRYEQYF. The CDR3 DNA is TGTGCCAGCAGCTTAGTCGGAGGGCTTATCCGCTACGAGCAGTACTTC.

This rearrangement joins TRBV6-5 to TRBJ2-7; D not certain. The V gene's germline CDR1 is MNHEY and CDR2 SVGAGI. This CDR3 has 14 amino acids. V shed 7 bases and J shed 0 bases, with 13 bases lying between them. Here the CDR3 DNA reads TGTGCCAGCACTTTGGATCCTAGCTCCTACGAGCAGTACTTC. The encoded protein is CASTLDPSSYEQYF.